Each of the 27 T cell receptor beta chains below was sequenced from the same sample in a study of control samples from healthy donors and cancer patients. The table came from immunoSEQ multiplex PCR; TCRdb's copy has only in-frame clones and leaves some out. The repertoire consists of roughly 130,000 clones, with about 95% occurring once and the leading ten covering 3.6%. The specimen was blood. Every receptor here comes from a man aged 30 to 45 in good health.

The chain combines TRBV19 with TRBJ1-1; perhaps TRBD1 as D (5 bases). The CDR3 has 14 amino acids. V lost 4 bases and J lost 3, with 12 bases in between. Germline assignment: CDR1 LNHDA and CDR2 SQIVND (reference sequence). The CDR3 is CASSTRTQHTEAFF. The CDR3, as DNA: TGTGCCAGTAGTACCCGGACACAGCACACTGAAGCTTTCTTT.

Points on this clone: Other DNA sequences of this sample code for an identical CDR3. The chain combines TRBV7-9 with TRBJ2-5, with 8 positions matching TRBD2. V was pared by 3 bases and J by 5 bases, with 5 bases of the junction left unmatched. This CDR3 is built from 14 residues. Germline loops: CDR1 SEHNR, CDR2 FQNEAQ (reference sequence). CDR3: CASSLAGGGETQYF. The CDR3, as DNA: TGTGCCAGCAGCTTGGCGGGGGGTGGTGAGACCCAGTACTTC.

This clone was seen once. V and J are TRBV5-4 and TRBJ2-3; D is undetermined. The CDR3 is made up of 15 amino acids. Germline V gene data show CDR1 as SGHNT and CDR2 as YYREEE (reference sequence). Trimming stripped 3 bases from V and 10 bases from J, with 21 bases between. CDR3 in amino acids: CASSSPEESLRAQYF. The CDR3 region has the DNA TGTGCCAGCAGCTCTCCCGAGGAGTCTCTTAGGGCGCAGTATTTT.

J is TRBJ1-4 and V is TRBV19; TRBD1 agrees at 8 bases. The V and J ends lost 8 bases and 6 bases, in that order; junction bases with no gene match: 8. CDR3 length: 14 amino acids. Germline assignment: CDR1 LNHDA and CDR2 SQIVND (reference sequence). The CDR3 spells CASRWTGFDEKLFF. The DNA for the CDR3 is TGTGCCAGTCGGTGGACAGGGTTCGATGAAAAACTGTTTTTT.

The chain carries TRBV6-2 or TRBV6-3 and TRBJ1-5, with D unclear. CDR1 is MNHEY, CDR2 SVGEGT, per germline. The CDR3 extends over 15 amino acids. The V end was cut by 2 bases, the J end by 1 base, with 9 bases between. CDR3 sequence: CASSYGVGSNQPQHF. The CDR3 bases are TGTGCCAGCAGTTACGGGGTCGGAAGCAATCAGCCCCAGCATTTT.

The V gene is TRBV4-3, the J gene TRBJ1-4; D gene uncertain. Trimming stripped 0 bases from V and 6 bases from J, with 11 bases between. The germline gives CDR1 LGHNA, CDR2 YSLEER. CDR3 length equals 15 residues. The CDR3 DNA sequence: TGCGCCAGCAGCCAAGATAGAGTTGTGTATGAAAAACTGTTTTTT. Amino acids: CASSQDRVVYEKLFF.

The chain is built from TRBV9 and TRBJ2-7, with a tentative D call TRBD1 (6 bases). The CDR3 extends over 14 amino acids. CDR1 SGDLS and CDR2 YYNGEE come from the germline V gene. Trimming cost V 4 bases and J 2 bases, with 13 bases left between them. The CDR3 bases are TGTGCCAGCAGCCACCGGGACATTACCTACGAGCAGTACTTC. Translated, it gives CASSHRDITYEQYF.

This chain links TRBV10-3 with TRBJ2-7; no clear D. The germline V gene has CDR1 ENHRY and CDR2 SYGVKD. The V and J ends lost 3 bases and 3 bases respectively, with 12 bases between them. The CDR3 is 14 amino acids. The CDR3 loop reads CAISEWVSSYEQYF. CDR3 in DNA: TGTGCCATCAGTGAATGGGTTAGTAGCTACGAGCAGTACTTC.

This clone was counted only a few times. The V call is TRBV7-9, the J call TRBJ2-7, with D perhaps matching TRBD2 (5 bases). Per germline, CDR1 SEHNR and CDR2 FQNEAQ (reference sequence). V lost 0 bases to trimming and J lost 2 bases, with 5 bases between them. This CDR3 region has 13 residues. The CDR3 nucleotides are TGTGCCAGCAGCTTAGCCGGGACCTACGAGCAGTACTTC. The encoded protein is CASSLAGTYEQYF.

The V gene is TRBV5-1, the J gene TRBJ2-7; tentatively, D is TRBD1 (6 bases). The CDR3 is 12 amino acids. Germline V gene sequence: CDR1 SGHRS, CDR2 YFSETQ. V gave up 4 bases and J gave up 5 bases, with 10 bases separating them. CDR3 residues: CASSKQGHEQYF. The CDR3 DNA reads TGCGCCAGCAGCAAACAGGGCCACGAGCAGTACTTC.

The CDR3 loop reads CASSLEGRKETQYF. The CDR3 DNA sequence: TGCGCCAGCAGCTTGGAAGGGAGAAAAGAGACCCAGTACTTC. The chain has TRBV5-1 and TRBJ2-5, with a possible D match to TRBD2 (5 bases). Per germline, CDR1 SGHRS and CDR2 YFSETQ. V lost 0 bases and J 3 bases, leaving 9 bases between the germline ends. The CDR3 extends over 14 amino acids.

This clone has only a few counts. The chain carries TRBV30 and TRBJ1-2; a weak D match, TRBD1 (5 bases). CDR1 GTSNPN and CDR2 SVGIG come from the germline V gene (reference sequence). This CDR3 is 12 amino acids long. V lost 2 bases and J 5 bases, leaving 9 bases between the germline ends. CDR3 sequence: CAWSIPGYGYTF. CDR3 DNA: TGTGCCTGGAGTATACCAGGGTATGGCTACACCTTC. Looking up the rest from reference TRBV30 and TRBJ1-2 gives the full variable domain: SQTIHQWPATLVQPVGSPLSLECTVEGTSNPNLYWYRQAAGRGLQLLFYSVGIGQISSEVPQNLSASRPQDRQFILSSKKLLLSDSGFYLCAWSIPGYGYTFGSGTRLTVV.

The V and J genes are TRBV5-8 and TRBJ2-7; perhaps D is TRBD1 or TRBD2 (5 bases each). The V gene lost 0 bases and the J gene lost 2 bases, with 15 bases spanning the gap. This CDR3 spans 16 amino acids. Germline V lookup: CDR1 SGHTS, CDR2 YDEGEE. Written as DNA, the CDR3 is TGTGCCAGCAGCTTGGTCCCTGGGGGTTTTACCTACGAGCAGTACTTC. As protein: CASSLVPGGFTYEQYF.

This clone was detected once. DNA for the CDR3: TGTGCCAGCAGCTCCACAGCACCCACTGAAGCTTTCTTT. Translating it yields CASSSTAPTEAFF. The rearrangement joins TRBV7-2 to TRBJ1-1; D gene uncertain. The V and J ends lost 4 bases and 4 bases respectively, with 10 bases between them. Germline CDR1 is SGHTA and CDR2 is FQGNSA. CDR3 length: 13 residues.

The chain links TRBV6-5 to TRBJ1-1; a possible D gene is TRBD1 (5 bases). V shed 2 bases and J shed 7 bases, with 11 bases lying between them. The CDR3 contains 13 residues. Germline V gene sequence: CDR1 MNHEY, CDR2 SVGAGI. The chain's CDR3 is CASSYATGGEAFF. The CDR3 coding sequence is TGTGCCAGCAGTTACGCTACAGGAGGTGAAGCTTTCTTT.

The rearrangement joins TRBV4-1 to TRBJ1-1; the match to TRBD1 covers 11 bases. V lost 4 bases and J lost 5; bases outside the gene matches: 6. The V gene's germline CDR1 is MGHRA and CDR2 YSYEKL. The CDR3 runs 15 residues. The CDR3 here is CASSLRDRGITEAFF. The CDR3 nucleotides are TGCGCCAGCAGCCTAAGGGACAGGGGGATTACTGAAGCTTTCTTT.

The CDR3 bases are TGTGCCAGCTCACCTCTTCGGGAGACCCAGTACTTC. As protein: CASSPLRETQYF. The V call is TRBV18, the J call TRBJ2-5; no clear D. CDR3 length equals 12 residues. Germline CDR1 is KGHSH and CDR2 is LQKENI. V shed 3 bases and J shed 5 bases, with 7 bases lying between them.

The chain recombines TRBV4-1 with TRBJ1-5, with unresolved D. Trimming removed 0 bases at V and 4 bases at J, with 7 bases between. The CDR3 totals 14 residues. Germline V gene lookup returns CDR1 MGHRA and CDR2 YSYEKL. CDR3 DNA: TGCGCCAGCAGCCAAGATGGTCCTAATCAGCCCCAGCATTTT. It encodes CASSQDGPNQPQHF.

The rearrangement joins TRBV9 to TRBJ1-2; D is perhaps TRBD1 (6 bases). Trimming cost V 4 bases and J 4 bases, with 11 bases left between them. The CDR3 totals 13 residues. Germline CDR1 is SGDLS and CDR2 is YYNGEE. The CDR3, as DNA: TGTGCCAGCAGCACAACAGGGTTCTATGGCTACACCTTC. Protein: CASSTTGFYGYTF.

Only a few counts were recorded for this clone. The rearrangement uses TRBV12-3 or TRBV12-4 and TRBJ1-2; the D is unclear. The CDR3 has 12 amino acids. Trimming cost V 6 bases and J 7 bases, with 12 bases left between them. In DNA form, the CDR3 reads TGTGCCAGCAGCCCCGGACTGAGTGGCTACACCTTC. As protein: CASSPGLSGYTF.

The CDR3 sequence: CASSFDTGVRGTQYF. The CDR3 DNA reads as TGTGCCAGCAGTTTCGACACGGGAGTTAGGGGTACGCAGTATTTT. The genes are TRBV7-6 and TRBJ2-3; weak D call: TRBD2 (6 bases). The CDR3 is made up of 15 amino acids. Trimming shortened V by 6 bases and J by 8 bases, and 21 bases separated the two germline ends. The germline CDR1 and CDR2 sequences are SGHVS and FNYEAQ. Full variable domain (rest looked up from reference TRBV7-6 and TRBJ2-3): GAGVSQSPRYKVTKRGQDVALRCDPISGHVSLYWYRQALGQGPEFLTYFNYEAQQDKSGLPNDRFSAERPEGSISTLTIQRTEQRDSAMYRCASSFDTGVRGTQYFGPGTRLTVL.

This chain links TRBV27 with TRBJ1-3, with TRBD1 matching over 7 bases. This CDR3 has 15 amino acids. The trim removed 6 bases at V and 0 bases at J, leaving 5 bases unmatched. Germline values: CDR1 MNHEY, CDR2 SMNVEV (reference sequence). CDR3 nucleotides: TGTGCCAGCAGAGACAGGGCCCACTCTGGAAACACCATATATTTT. It is translated as CASRDRAHSGNTIYF.

The chain combines TRBV7-2 with TRBJ1-1; a weak D match, TRBD1 (5 bases). Trimming shortened V by 8 bases and J by 5 bases, and 15 bases separated the two germline ends. Germline values: CDR1 SGHTA, CDR2 FQGNSA. The CDR3 contains 13 residues. This chain's CDR3 is CASDWGVGTEAFF. CDR3 DNA: TGTGCCAGCGATTGGGGCGTTGGGACTGAAGCTTTCTTT. Filled out from reference TRBV7-2 and TRBJ1-1, the complete variable domain reads GAGVSQSPSNKVTEKGKDVELRCDPISGHTALYWYRQSLGQGLEFLIYFQGNSAPDKSGLPSDRFSAERTGGSVSTLTIQRTQQEDSAVYLCASDWGVGTEAFFGQGTRLTVV.

The rearrangement uses TRBV4-2 and TRBJ1-2, with D uncertain. V was trimmed by 4 bases and J by 4 bases, leaving 7 bases between them. The CDR3 consists of 12 residues. The germline CDR1 and CDR2 sequences are LGHNA and YNFKEQ. CDR3 region: CASSLSPYGYTF. The CDR3 DNA sequence: TGTGCCAGCAGCCTCTCGCCCTATGGCTACACCTTC.

V usage is TRBV2 and J usage is TRBJ1-2; D might be TRBD1 (5 bases). Trimming removed 6 bases at V and 1 base at J, with 12 bases between. The CDR3 loop spans 14 amino acids. Germline V gene data show CDR1 as SNHLY and CDR2 as FYNNEI. The CDR3 here is CASSGRGINYGYTF. CDR3 bases: TGTGCCAGCAGCGGACGGGGGATTAACTATGGCTACACCTTC.

The chain couples TRBV4-3 to TRBJ1-1; D call uncertain. V was trimmed by 1 base and J by 1 base, leaving 7 bases between them. Germline V gene sequence: CDR1 LGHNA, CDR2 YSLEER. The CDR3 spans 14 residues. CDR3 bases: TGCGCCAGCAGCCAAGGGGCAGGGAACACTGAAGCTTTCTTT. It yields the protein CASSQGAGNTEAFF.

J is TRBJ2-7 and V is TRBV15; D unresolved. The germline V and J ends were trimmed by 3 bases and 1 base, with 13 bases remaining between them. This CDR3 comprises 15 residues. The V gene's germline CDR1 is LNHNV and CDR2 YYDKDF (reference sequence). The DNA for the CDR3 is TGTGCCACCAGCAGTGGGCCGCCAGCTTCCTACGAGCAGTACTTC. Translated, it gives CATSSGPPASYEQYF.